This T cell receptor (beta chain) emerged from a study of radiotherapy plus CTLA-4 blockade in lung cancer. At the level of the study: Objective responses were documented in around 20% of patients, with disease control in about 28%. Overall study findings and caveats: After treatment with radiotherapy plus ipilimumab, TCR clones that came from the tumor expanded in blood.

Those patients who had chemo-refractory metastatic non-small-cell lung cancer were given focal radiation along with CTLA-4 blockade through ipilimumab. Trimming took 0 bases from V and 6 from J; bases not matched to a gene: 5. Germline CDR1 MGHRA, CDR2 YSYEKL. The CDR3 extends over 17 amino acids. This table comes from immunoSEQ multiplex PCR, and its TCRdb copy is limited to in-frame clones, with some not included. The data contain around 65,000 clones, approximately 75% of them seen just once; the ten biggest clones take up about 4.2%. With regard to this clone: Its antigen remains unknown.

Sample: peripheral blood, taken from a patient treated with radiotherapy plus ipilimumab. The chain is built from TRBV4-1 and TRBJ2-1, with 13 bases identical to TRBD2. This clonotype was obtained from a human donor with non-small cell lung cancer who had a complete response to radiotherapy plus ipilimumab. The DNA for the CDR3 is TGCGCCAGCAGCCAAGATGGACTAGCGGGAGCACGCAATGAGCAGTTCTTC. This gives the protein CASSQDGLAGARNEQFF.